Reported below is one TCR beta chain. The sample comes from a study of OX40 agonist ivuxolimab in advanced cancers. Profiling relied on immunoSEQ multiplex PCR, and the TCRdb table lists in-frame clones only, not all of them. The sample yields around 26,000 clones, roughly 85% seen once. V shed 3 bases and J 6 bases; nucleotides not matched to a gene: 5. The germline V gene has CDR1 SGDLS and CDR2 YYNGEE. This CDR3 contains 16 residues. The genes are TRBV9 and TRBJ2-1, with 14 bases aligning to TRBD2. Here the sequenced sample was CD4+ or CD8+ T cells sorted from blood, taken in a trial of the OX40 agonist ivuxolimab. The receptor comes from an adult with an advanced solid tumor such as melanoma, head and neck, liver or kidney cancer. The CDR3 region has the DNA TGTGCCAGCAGCGAAGAGGGACTAGCGGGAGCCAATGAGCAGTTCTTC. Protein product: CASSEEGLAGANEQFF.